This T cell receptor beta chain was recorded in a study of cytomegalovirus exposure and HLA in healthy donors. Study summary: Of all 400 or so donors who were genotyped, roughly 81% belonged to the Caucasian-associated ancestry cluster. General study results and limits: Analyses of presence/absence relied on an assumption of roughly uniform sequencing depth across donors. One cluster of highly shared sequence variants probably arose as a sequencing artifact.

The CDR3 runs 12 residues. Per germline, CDR1 MDHEN and CDR2 SYDVKM. V lost 3 bases, J lost 4 bases, and 7 bases lay in between. As regards this clone: Its antigen is unidentified.

This PCR relied on a set of 60 Vbeta primers and 13 Jbeta primers. Sequenced by immunoSEQ multiplex PCR; TCRdb stores in-frame clones only, minus some. The sample consists of fewer than 250,000 clones, roughly four fifths of them appearing once. The sequencing input was PBMCs. This chain connects TRBV28 to TRBJ2-7; weak D call: TRBD1 (5 bases). This receptor was obtained from a man between 18 and 35 years old in good health and CMV-seronegative. The CDR3 DNA sequence: TGTGCCAGCAGTTTCGCAGGGTACGAGCAGTACTTC. Encoded protein: CASSFAGYEQYF.